The present T cell receptor (beta chain) was sequenced within a study of post-analysis software for immune sequencing data. Study details: Disease courses included relapsing-remitting, secondary progressive and progressive-relapsing multiple sclerosis. Study-wide points: Elevated frequency relative to controls characterized 4 or 5 TRBV segments in patients, TRBV5-6, TRBV5-1 and TRBV20-1 among them. Strong co-clustering by F measure was evident for samples that had been prepared in the same batch. Controls' normalized Chao1 diversity significantly exceeded that of multiple sclerosis patients.

Concerning this clonotype itself: Its antigen is unidentified.

Germline assignment: CDR1 DFQATT and CDR2 SNEGSKA (reference sequence). The CDR3 has 15 residues. Losses at the gene ends were 5 bases for V and 9 bases for J; bases not matched to a gene: 11. The library was made from cDNA and included unique molecular identifiers. T cells numbering about 0.85 to 11 million yielded cDNA molecules that totaled about 500,000. A single record per CDR3 protein comes from TCRdb applying MiXCR to the PCR reads. The repertoire holds hundreds of thousands of distinct CDR3 sequences, approximately 53% seen once, with 4% to 5.5% in the top ten. The receptor was derived from a girl aged 10-17 years with multiple sclerosis. The rearrangement joins TRBV20-1 to TRBJ2-2; TRBD1 agrees at 11 bases. Source material: blood. The CDR3 sequence is CSASQGGQGARELFF. The CDR3 DNA reads as TGCAGTGCTTCGCAAGGAGGACAGGGGGCCCGGGAGCTGTTTTTT.